The sequence of this T cell receptor (beta chain) was determined in a study of blood T cell repertoires in COVID-19. Participants, 18 to 89 years old, spanned approximately 25 US areas. The CDR3 totals 15 residues. CDR1 is MNHEY, CDR2 SMNVEV, per germline (reference sequence). Original processing notes: The assay estimated nucleated cells by amplifying reference gene primers. Data came from immunoSEQ multiplex PCR; TCRdb stores just in-frame clones and leaves some out. Clonal size and the V and J genes are those of that table, whereas D and trimming came from the DNA. The sample includes 490,000 or so clones, more than 85% of them seen just once. Concerning this clone itself: An end of the junction differs from the germline gene, which may be a read error. Other DNA sequences in this sample translate to the same CDR3.

The TCR comes from a woman aged 55-69 years who had recovered from COVID-19. The chain carries TRBV27 and TRBJ1-5; 8 bases map to TRBD1. The sequencing sample was made of PBMCs or T cells enriched from blood (not recorded which). Here the CDR3 DNA reads TGTGCCAGCAGTATAGCCACAGGGGGTGGTCAGCCCCAACATTTT. It yields the protein CASSIATGGGQPQHF.